Included here is one TCR beta chain sequence, with context. The table came from immunoSEQ multiplex PCR; TCRdb's copy has only in-frame clones and leaves some out. Seen here are 380,000 or so clones, about four fifths observed once, and the top ten hold around 7.4%. This record belongs to a study of Ad26.COV2.S vaccination and SARS-CoV-2 variants. Study context: Dosing was one shot or two shots 56 days apart.

Regarding treatment: roughly 19 received Ad26.COV2.S at low or high dose, single or two shots; about 5 received placebo; per-sample allocation not given. Each sample was drawn 63 days after the first injection (of vaccine or placebo). The CDR3 has 13 residues. Trimming cost V 5 bases and J 7 bases, with 14 bases left between them. Germline V gene data show CDR1 as SGHVS and CDR2 as FQNEAQ. This TCR was recovered from a person between 18 and 65 years old who received the Ad26.COV2.S COVID-19 vaccine or a placebo. The material was peripheral blood, obtained in a trial of Ad26.COV2.S vaccine versus placebo. V gene TRBV7-8 combines with J gene TRBJ1-2; a weak D match, TRBD1 (6 bases). The CDR3 loop reads CASSPRGGAGYTF. The CDR3 DNA follows: TGTGCCAGCAGCCCAAGAGGGGGGGCTGGCTACACCTTC.